A single sample gave rise to the 11 T cell receptor beta chains below, sequenced in a study of T cells in Graves' hyperthyroidism and ophthalmopathy. The source material, RNA transcripts, was used to amplify TCR beta CDR3 regions. First-round RT-PCR of the TCR CDR3 relied on the HTBI primer set. TCRdb analysed the multiplex PCR reads with MiXCR anew, one entry per CDR3 protein. Among around 290,000 distinct CDR3 sequences listed, 10% to 15% were seen once. Sequencing was performed on blood. The receptors here all came from a woman in her 30s with Graves' hyperthyroidism that later progressed to Graves' ophthalmopathy.

The chain combines TRBV20-1 with TRBJ2-3; a possible D gene is TRBD2 (5 bases). Per germline, CDR1 DFQATT and CDR2 SNEGSKA (reference sequence). This CDR3 region has 11 residues. Trimming took 5 bases from V and 11 from J, leaving 14 bases between them. The DNA of the CDR3 is TGCAGTGCTTATAGCGACCCGGGGCAGTATTTT. Its protein product is CSAYSDPGQYF.

The chain couples TRBV19 to TRBJ1-5; tentatively, D is TRBD1 (5 bases). The CDR3 runs to 14 residues. Trimming stripped 7 bases from V and 0 bases from J, with 10 bases between. Germline CDR1 LNHDA, CDR2 SQIVND (reference sequence). The CDR3 region is CASNGGYSNQPQHF. Written as DNA, the CDR3 is TGTGCCAGTAACGGGGGGTATAGCAATCAGCCCCAGCATTTT.

This clonotype occurred many times. The J gene is TRBJ2-7, the V gene TRBV4-1; no reliable D call. Germline lookup yields CDR1 MGHRA and CDR2 YSYEKL. The V and J ends lost 0 bases and 3 bases respectively, with 6 bases between them. The CDR3 runs 13 residues. The CDR3 loop is CASSQDLSYEQYF. DNA for the CDR3: TGCGCCAGCAGCCAAGATTTGAGCTACGAGCAGTACTTC.

This clonotype has at least ten counts. The chain links TRBV20-1 to TRBJ1-1, with D possibly being TRBD1 (5 bases). Germline CDR1 DFQATT, CDR2 SNEGSKA (reference sequence). Trimming took off 6 bases at V and 6 bases at J, with 8 bases between the two ends. CDR3 length: 10 residues. CDR3 in amino acids: CSAAGAEAFF. CDR3 nucleotides: TGCAGTGCCGCGGGGGCTGAAGCTTTCTTT.

The sample holds many counts of this clonotype. The chain uses TRBV7-9 and TRBJ2-7; the D gene is possibly TRBD2 (7 bases). The CDR3 is 13 residues long. Per the germline V gene, CDR1 is SEHNR and CDR2 is FQNEAQ (reference sequence). Trimming cost V 6 bases and J 2 bases, with 11 bases left between them. CDR3 DNA: TGTGCCAGCAGGGGGGGGGCACCCTACGAGCAGTACTTC. Encoded protein: CASRGGAPYEQYF.

This clonotype appeared many times. This chain connects TRBV28 to TRBJ2-3; 11 positions match TRBD2. The V gene end was trimmed by 4 bases and the J gene end by 2 bases; junction bases not matched to a gene: 5. Germline CDR1 MDHEN, CDR2 SYDVKM. The CDR3 covers 16 residues. CDR3: CASSSLAGGLTDTQYF. DNA of the CDR3: TGTGCCAGCAGTTCCCTAGCGGGAGGACTCACAGATACGCAGTATTTT. Combining the CDR3 with reference TRBV28 and TRBJ2-3 gives the whole variable domain DVKVTQSSRYLVKRTGEKVFLECVQDMDHENMFWYRQDPGLGLRLIYFSYDVKMKEKGDIPEGYSVSREKKERFSLILESASTNQTSMYLCASSSLAGGLTDTQYFGPGTRLTVL.

This clonotype occurred many times. V is TRBV7-3 and J is TRBJ2-4; 9 nucleotides line up with TRBD1. CDR1 and CDR2 from the germline V gene are SGHTA and FQGTGA. This CDR3 spans 15 amino acids. V shed 1 base, J shed 6 bases, and the junction held 4 bases outside the gene matches. The CDR3 reads CASSLSGTGLNIQYF. For the CDR3, the DNA is TGTGCCAGCAGCTTAAGCGGGACAGGGCTAAACATTCAGTACTTC.

This clonotype was found many times. V and J are TRBV20-1 and TRBJ2-7; the D gene is possibly TRBD2 (6 bases). The germline V gene has CDR1 DFQATT and CDR2 SNEGSKA (reference sequence). The CDR3 has 15 amino acids. V lost 4 bases and J lost 3, with 19 bases in between. CDR3 protein: CSAIPAGGEIYEQYF. The CDR3 DNA reads as TGCAGTGCTATCCCAGCTGGCGGGGAAATCTACGAGCAGTACTTC.

The sample holds many counts of this clonotype. The rearrangement uses TRBV7-2 and TRBJ1-4; D is unclear. The CDR3 has 14 residues. V was trimmed by 7 bases and J by 5 bases, leaving 14 bases between them. Germline-derived CDR1 and CDR2 are SGHTA and FQGNSA. CDR3 coding DNA: TGTGCCAGCACCGATGTCCTAGGCAATGAAAAACTGTTTTTT. The encoded protein is CASTDVLGNEKLFF.

This clonotype came up many times. This chain uses TRBV28 with TRBJ1-1; 7 nucleotides agree with TRBD1. From germline, CDR1 is MDHEN and CDR2 SYDVKM. This CDR3 is 14 amino acids long. V was clipped by 5 bases and J by 4 bases; unmatched bases: 7. CDR3: CASSGRQGGTEAFF. The CDR3 nucleotides are TGTGCCAGCAGTGGCAGACAGGGCGGCACTGAAGCTTTCTTT. The full variable domain, its missing parts supplied by reference TRBV28 and TRBJ1-1, is DVKVTQSSRYLVKRTGEKVFLECVQDMDHENMFWYRQDPGLGLRLIYFSYDVKMKEKGDIPEGYSVSREKKERFSLILESASTNQTSMYLCASSGRQGGTEAFFGQGTRLTVV.

This rearrangement joins TRBV7-6 to TRBJ2-1; D is ambiguous. The V end lost 1 base, the J end lost 4 bases, and 17 bases lay between the germline ends. Germline V lookup: CDR1 SGHVS, CDR2 FNYEAQ. The CDR3 spans 17 residues. CDR3 sequence (DNA): TGTGCCAGCAGCTTAGTCGCTTCGGTCGGAGTTTACAATGAGCAGTTCTTC. Translation gives CASSLVASVGVYNEQFF.